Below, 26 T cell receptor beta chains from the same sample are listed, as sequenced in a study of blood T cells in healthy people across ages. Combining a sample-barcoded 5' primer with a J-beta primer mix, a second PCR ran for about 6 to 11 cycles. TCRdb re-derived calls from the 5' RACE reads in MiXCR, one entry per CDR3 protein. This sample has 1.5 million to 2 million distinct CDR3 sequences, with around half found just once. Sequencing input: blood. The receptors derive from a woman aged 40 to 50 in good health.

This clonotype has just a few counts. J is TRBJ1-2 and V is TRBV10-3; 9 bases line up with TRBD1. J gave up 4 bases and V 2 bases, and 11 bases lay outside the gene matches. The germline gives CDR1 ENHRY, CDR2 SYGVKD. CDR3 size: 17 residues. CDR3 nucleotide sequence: TGTGCCATCAGTGAGCCGGGACAGGGTGCGGTAATCTATGGCTACACCTTC. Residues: CAISEPGQGAVIYGYTF.

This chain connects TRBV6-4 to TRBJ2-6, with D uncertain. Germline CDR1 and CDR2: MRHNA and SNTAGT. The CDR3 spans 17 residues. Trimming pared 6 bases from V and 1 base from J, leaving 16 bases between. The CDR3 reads CASSPDGIESGANVLTF. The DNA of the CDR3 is TGTGCCAGCAGCCCGGACGGCATTGAATCTGGGGCCAACGTCCTGACTTTC.

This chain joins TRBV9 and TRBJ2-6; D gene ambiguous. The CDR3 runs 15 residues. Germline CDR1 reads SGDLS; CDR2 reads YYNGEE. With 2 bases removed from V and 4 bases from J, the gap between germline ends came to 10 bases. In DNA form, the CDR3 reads TGTGCCAGCAGCGTGTCGGAATCAGGGGCCAACGTCCTGACTTTC. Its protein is CASSVSESGANVLTF.

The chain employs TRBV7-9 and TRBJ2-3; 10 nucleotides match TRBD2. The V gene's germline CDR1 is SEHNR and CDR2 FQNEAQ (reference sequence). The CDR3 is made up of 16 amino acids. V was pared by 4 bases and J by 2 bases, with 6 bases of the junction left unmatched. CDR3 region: CASSSLSGGDTDTQYF. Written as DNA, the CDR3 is TGTGCCAGCAGCTCCCTGAGCGGGGGGGACACAGATACGCAGTATTTT.

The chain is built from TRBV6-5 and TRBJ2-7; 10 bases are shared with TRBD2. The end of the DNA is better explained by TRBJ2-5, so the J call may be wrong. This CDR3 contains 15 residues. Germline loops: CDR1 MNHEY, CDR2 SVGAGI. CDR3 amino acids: CASSYELAGRETQYF. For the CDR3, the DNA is TGTGCCAGCAGTTACGAACTAGCGGGGAGAGAGACCCAGTACTTC.

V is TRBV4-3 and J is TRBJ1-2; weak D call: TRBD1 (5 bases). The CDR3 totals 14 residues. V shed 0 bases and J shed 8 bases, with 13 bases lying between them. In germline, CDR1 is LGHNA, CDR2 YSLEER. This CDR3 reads CASSQEGGGWGYTF. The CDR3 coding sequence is TGCGCCAGCAGCCAAGAAGGTGGGGGGTGGGGCTACACCTTC.

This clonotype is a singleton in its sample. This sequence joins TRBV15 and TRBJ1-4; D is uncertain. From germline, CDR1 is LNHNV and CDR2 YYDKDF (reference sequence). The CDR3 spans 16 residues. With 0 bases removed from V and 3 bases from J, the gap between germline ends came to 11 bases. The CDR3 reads CATSRDLGKSNEKLFF. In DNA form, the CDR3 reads TGTGCCACCAGCAGAGATCTAGGGAAGTCTAATGAAAAACTGTTTTTT. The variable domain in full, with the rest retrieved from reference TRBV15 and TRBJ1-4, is DAMVIQNPRYQVTQFGKPVTLSCSQTLNHNVMYWYQQKSSQAPKLLFHYYDKDFNNEADTPDNFQSRRPNTSFCFLDIRSPGLGDTAMYLCATSRDLGKSNEKLFFGSGTQLSVL.

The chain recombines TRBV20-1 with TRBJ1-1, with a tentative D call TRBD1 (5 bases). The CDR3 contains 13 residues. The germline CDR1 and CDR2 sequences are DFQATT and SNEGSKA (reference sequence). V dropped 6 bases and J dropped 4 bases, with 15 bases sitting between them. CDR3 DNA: TGCAGTGCGGGAGCCAGGGTAGGCACTGAAGCTTTCTTT. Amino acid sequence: CSAGARVGTEAFF.

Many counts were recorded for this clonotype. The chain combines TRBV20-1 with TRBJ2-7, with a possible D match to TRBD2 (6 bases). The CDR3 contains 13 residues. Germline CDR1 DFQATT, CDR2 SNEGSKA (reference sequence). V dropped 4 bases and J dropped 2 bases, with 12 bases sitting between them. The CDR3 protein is CSATRLVAYEQYF. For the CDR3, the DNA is TGCAGTGCTACAAGACTAGTCGCCTACGAGCAGTACTTC.

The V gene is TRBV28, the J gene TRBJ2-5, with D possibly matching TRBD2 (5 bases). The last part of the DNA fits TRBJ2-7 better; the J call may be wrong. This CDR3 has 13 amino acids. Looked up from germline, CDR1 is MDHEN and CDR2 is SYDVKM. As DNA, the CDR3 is TGTGCCAGCAACCCGGGATCTATACACGAGCAGTACTTC. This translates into CASNPGSIHEQYF.

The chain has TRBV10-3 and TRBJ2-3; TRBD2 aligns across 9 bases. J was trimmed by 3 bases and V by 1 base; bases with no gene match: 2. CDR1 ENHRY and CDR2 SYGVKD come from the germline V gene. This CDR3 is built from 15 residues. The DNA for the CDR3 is TGTGCCATCAGTGAGTTAAGCGGGGGGACAGATACGCAGTATTTT. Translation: CAISELSGGTDTQYF.

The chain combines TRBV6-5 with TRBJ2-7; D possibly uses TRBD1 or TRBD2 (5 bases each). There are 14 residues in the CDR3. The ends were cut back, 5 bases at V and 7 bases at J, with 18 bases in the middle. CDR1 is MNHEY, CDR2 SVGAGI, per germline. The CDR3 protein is CASSRDGGRGEQYF. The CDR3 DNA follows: TGTGCCAGCAGTAGGGACGGAGGCCGGGGAGAGCAGTACTTC.

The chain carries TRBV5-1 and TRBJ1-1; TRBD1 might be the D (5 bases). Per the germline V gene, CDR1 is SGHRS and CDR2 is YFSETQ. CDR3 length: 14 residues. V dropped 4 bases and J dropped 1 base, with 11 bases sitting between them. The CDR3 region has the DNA TGCGCCAGCAGCAACGGACAACCGAACACTGAAGCTTTCTTT. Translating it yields CASSNGQPNTEAFF.

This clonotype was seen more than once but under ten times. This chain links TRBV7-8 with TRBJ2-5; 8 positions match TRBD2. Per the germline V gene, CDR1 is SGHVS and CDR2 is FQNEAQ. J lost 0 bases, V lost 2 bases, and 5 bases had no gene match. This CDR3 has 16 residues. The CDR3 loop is CASSLLAGINQETQYF. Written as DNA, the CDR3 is TGTGCCAGCAGCTTACTAGCGGGCATAAACCAAGAGACCCAGTACTTC.

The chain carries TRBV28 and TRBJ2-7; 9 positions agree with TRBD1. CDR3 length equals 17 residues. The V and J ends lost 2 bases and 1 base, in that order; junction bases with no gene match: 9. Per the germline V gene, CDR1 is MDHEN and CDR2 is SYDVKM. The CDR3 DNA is TGTGCCAGCAGTTTAGGACAGGGGATCCCTCCTTCCTACGAGCAGTACTTC. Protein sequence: CASSLGQGIPPSYEQYF. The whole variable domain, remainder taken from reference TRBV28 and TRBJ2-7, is DVKVTQSSRYLVKRTGEKVFLECVQDMDHENMFWYRQDPGLGLRLIYFSYDVKMKEKGDIPEGYSVSREKKERFSLILESASTNQTSMYLCASSLGQGIPPSYEQYFGPGTRLTVT.

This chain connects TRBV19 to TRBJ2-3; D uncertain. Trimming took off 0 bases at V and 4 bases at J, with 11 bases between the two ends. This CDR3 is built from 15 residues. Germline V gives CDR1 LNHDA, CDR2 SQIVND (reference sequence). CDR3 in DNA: TGTGCCAGTAGTATAGATGAAGTATTCGCAGATACGCAGTATTTT. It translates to CASSIDEVFADTQYF.

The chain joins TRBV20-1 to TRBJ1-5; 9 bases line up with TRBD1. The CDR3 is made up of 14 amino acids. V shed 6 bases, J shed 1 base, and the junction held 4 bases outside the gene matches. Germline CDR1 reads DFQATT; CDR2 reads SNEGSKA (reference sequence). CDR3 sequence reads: CSARGTGSNQPQHF. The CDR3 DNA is TGCAGTGCCCGCGGGACAGGGAGCAATCAGCCCCAGCATTTT.

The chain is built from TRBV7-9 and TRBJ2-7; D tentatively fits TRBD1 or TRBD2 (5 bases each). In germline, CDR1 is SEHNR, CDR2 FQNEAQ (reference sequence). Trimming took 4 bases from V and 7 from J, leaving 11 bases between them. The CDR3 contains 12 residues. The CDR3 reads CASSWDGPEQYF. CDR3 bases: TGTGCCAGCAGCTGGGACGGTCCTGAGCAGTACTTC.

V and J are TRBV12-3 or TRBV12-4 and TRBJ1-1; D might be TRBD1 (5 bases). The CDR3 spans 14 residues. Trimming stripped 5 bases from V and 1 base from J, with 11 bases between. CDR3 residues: CASSRQIENTEAFF. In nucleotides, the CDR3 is TGTGCCAGCAGTCGACAGATCGAGAACACTGAAGCTTTCTTT.

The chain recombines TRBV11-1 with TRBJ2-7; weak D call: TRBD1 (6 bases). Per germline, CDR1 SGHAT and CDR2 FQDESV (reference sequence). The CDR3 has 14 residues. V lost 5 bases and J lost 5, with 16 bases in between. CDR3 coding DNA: TGTGCCAGCAGCCCCCCAACAGGGTACGACGAGCAGTACTTC. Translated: CASSPPTGYDEQYF. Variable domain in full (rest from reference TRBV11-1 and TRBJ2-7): EAEVAQSPRYKITEKSQAVAFWCDPISGHATLYWYRQILGQGPELLVQFQDESVVDDSQLPKDRFSAERLKGVDSTLKIQPAELGDSAMYLCASSPPTGYDEQYFGPGTRLTVT.

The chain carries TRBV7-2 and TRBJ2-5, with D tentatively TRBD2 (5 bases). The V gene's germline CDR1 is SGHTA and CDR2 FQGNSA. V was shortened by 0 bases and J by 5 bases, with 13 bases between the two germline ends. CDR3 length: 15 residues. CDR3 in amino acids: CASSLARNRGETQYF. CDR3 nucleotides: TGTGCCAGCAGCTTAGCCCGGAACCGAGGGGAGACCCAGTACTTC.

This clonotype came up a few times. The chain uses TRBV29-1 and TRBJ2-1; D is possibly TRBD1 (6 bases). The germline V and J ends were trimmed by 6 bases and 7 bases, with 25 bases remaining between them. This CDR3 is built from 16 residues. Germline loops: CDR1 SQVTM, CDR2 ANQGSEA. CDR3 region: CSVAGTPSSGTNEQFF. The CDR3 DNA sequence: TGCAGCGTCGCCGGGACACCTTCTTCCGGGACAAATGAGCAGTTCTTC.

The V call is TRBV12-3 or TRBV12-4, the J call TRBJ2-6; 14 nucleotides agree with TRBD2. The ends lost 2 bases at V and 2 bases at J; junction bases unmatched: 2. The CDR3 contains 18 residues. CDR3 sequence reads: CASSLRLAGGAGANVLTF. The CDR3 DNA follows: TGTGCCAGCAGTTTAAGACTAGCGGGGGGGGCTGGGGCCAACGTCCTGACTTTC.

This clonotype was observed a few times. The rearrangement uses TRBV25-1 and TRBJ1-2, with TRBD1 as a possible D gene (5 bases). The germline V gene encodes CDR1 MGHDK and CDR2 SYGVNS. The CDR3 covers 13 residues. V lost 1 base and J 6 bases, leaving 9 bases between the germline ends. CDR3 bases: TGTGCCAGCAGTGAATCAGGGCGGGATGGCTACACCTTC. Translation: CASSESGRDGYTF.

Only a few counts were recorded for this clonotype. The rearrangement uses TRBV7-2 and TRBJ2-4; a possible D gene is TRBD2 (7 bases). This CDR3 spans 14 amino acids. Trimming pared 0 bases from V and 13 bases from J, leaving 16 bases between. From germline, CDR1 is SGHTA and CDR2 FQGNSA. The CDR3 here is CASSLAGGAREQYF. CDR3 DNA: TGTGCCAGCAGCTTAGCAGGGGGGGCGCGGGAGCAGTACTTC.

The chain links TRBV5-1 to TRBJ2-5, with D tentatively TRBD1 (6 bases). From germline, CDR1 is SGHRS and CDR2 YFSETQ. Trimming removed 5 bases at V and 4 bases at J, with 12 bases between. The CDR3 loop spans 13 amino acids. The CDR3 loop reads CASSSGHTETQYF. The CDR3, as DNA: TGCGCCAGCAGTTCGGGACATACAGAGACCCAGTACTTC.